A selection of T cell receptor beta chains follows, all from one sample in a study of cytomegalovirus exposure and HLA in healthy donors. The protocol was immunoSEQ multiplex PCR, while the TCRdb copy is restricted to in-frame clones and leaves out a portion. In the table there are 100,000 to 150,000 clones, under 85% of which are singletons. Sequencing input: PBMCs. The receptor set was obtained from a woman aged 40 to 50 in good health and CMV-seropositive. CDR3s include the opening cysteine and the closing phenylalanine or tryptophan. A D gene is named only where the DNA matches it firmly. A row's size may be missing; if present it is once, few, many or a size class.

- TRBJ1-1 - TRBV11-2 15 TGTGCCAGCAGCTCGGGGAGGACCATGAACACTGAAGCTTTCTTT CASSSGRTMNTEAFF
- TRBJ2-5 few TRBV6-1 13 TGTGCCAGCAGCTTTAGCCAACAAGAGACCCAGTACTTC CASSFSQQETQYF
TRBD1 TRBJ2-7 - TRBV5-4 16 TGTGCCAGCAGCCGGGGACAGGGGGGAAGCTCCTACGAGCAGTACTTC CASSRGQGGSSYEQYF
TRBD1 TRBJ2-1 - TRBV10-3 17 TGTGCCATCAGTGACCCGAAGAAGACAGGGGGCGGTGGTGAGCAGTTCTTC CAISDPKKTGGGGEQFF
TRBD2 TRBJ2-2 - TRBV5-4 18 TGTGCCAGCCACCCCCCAGGGATAGCGGGAGGCCCTACCGGGGAGCTGTTTTTT CASHPPGIAGGPTGELFF
- TRBJ1-3 - TRBV6-5 13 TGTGCCAGCAGGGCTCAGGTTGGAAACACCATATATTTT CASRAQVGNTIYF
- TRBJ2-1 - TRBV6-5 14 TGTGCCAGCAGGGGAACTCGACGGGGCAATGAGCAGTTCTTC CASRGTRRGNEQFF
TRBD1 TRBJ1-5 - TRBV19 14 TGTGCCAGTAGCCCGACAGGGGGCGGACAGCCCCAGCATTTT CASSPTGGGQPQHF
- TRBJ2-3 - TRBV18 15 TGTGCCAGCTCACCGACTAGAACAGGCACAGATACGCAGTATTTT CASSPTRTGTDTQYF
TRBD1 TRBJ1-2 - TRBV28 15 TGTGCCAGCAGTCACGTTGCAGGGGGCAACTATGGCTACACCTTC CASSHVAGGNYGYTF
- TRBJ2-4 - TRBV7-9 11 TGTTCCAGCAGCCAAGGGGACATTCAGTACTTC CSSSQGDIQYF
- TRBJ2-1 - TRBV5-1 16 TGCGCCAGCAGCTTCCATCAGGGGCCATCTTACAATGAGCAGTTCTTC CASSFHQGPSYNEQFF
TRBD1 TRBJ2-7 - TRBV6-1 15 TGTGCCAGCAGTGCCGAAAAGGGGACAGGGTACGAGCAGTACTTC CASSAEKGTGYEQYF
TRBD1 TRBJ1-2 - TRBV27 14 TGTGCCAGCAGACCCACTACAGGGGGCTCTGGCTACACCTTC CASRPTTGGSGYTF
- TRBJ2-7 - TRBV10-2 13 TGCGCCAGCAGTGCTACCCTCTCCTACGAGCAGTACTTC CASSATLSYEQYF
TRBD1 TRBJ1-2 - TRBV5-1 14 TGCGCCAGCAGCCCGGGACAGGGTCTCTATGGCTACACCTTC CASSPGQGLYGYTF
TRBD2 TRBJ2-7 - TRBV6-1 15 TGTGCCAGCAGTGTTTCGACTAGCGGGAGCTACGAGCAGTACTTC CASSVSTSGSYEQYF
TRBD1 TRBJ1-2 once TRBV2 14 TGTGCCAGCAGGGAGGGGGCAGCAGTCTATGGCTACACCTTC CASREGAAVYGYTF
TRBD1 TRBJ1-2 - TRBV28 15 TGTGCCAGCAGTATAGGGATGACAGGGGGCCGCGGCTACACCTTC CASSIGMTGGRGYTF
- TRBJ2-7 - TRBV6-5 16 TGTGCCAGCAGTTACTCGCTAGCGACCCCCTCCTACGAGCAGTACTTC CASSYSLATPSYEQYF
TRBD1 TRBJ2-3 - TRBV28 14 TGTGCCAGCAGTCAGGGGGACAGGGGAAATACGCAGTATTTT CASSQGDRGNTQYF
- TRBJ1-2 - TRBV5-1 15 TGCGCCAGTCAACCGCTCCCATCAACGACTTATGGCTACACCTTC CASQPLPSTTYGYTF
- TRBJ2-3 - TRBV5-8 16 TGTGCCAGCAGCCCGTATAGCGGCCCTGGGGCAGATACGCAGTATTTT CASSPYSGPGADTQYF
- TRBJ2-7 - TRBV6-5 12 TGTGCCAGCAGTGTTAGCTCCTACGAGCAGTACTTC CASSVSSYEQYF
TRBD1 TRBJ2-7 - TRBV28 20 TGTGCCAGCAGTTTATCCATCTCGGGACAGGGATCCTATAGCTCCTACGAGCAGTACTTC CASSLSISGQGSYSSYEQYF
- TRBJ2-1 - TRBV6-5 14 TGTGCCAGCAGTTCCTGGAACCCGGGGAGTGAGCAGTTCTTC CASSSWNPGSEQFF
- TRBJ2-3 - TRBV30 10 TGTGCCTGGAGTGGCGCTACGCAGTATTTT CAWSGATQYF
- TRBJ2-5 once TRBV6-1 14 TGTGCCAGCAGTGATTCGGTCCTAAAAGAGACCCAGTACTTC CASSDSVLKETQYF
TRBD2 TRBJ2-7 once TRBV6-5 15 TGTGCCAGCAGCCCCGTAGGACTAGCGGACTACGAGCAGTACTTC CASSPVGLADYEQYF
TRBD2 TRBJ2-5 few TRBV11-2 15 TGTGCCAGCAGCTTAGGAAGCGCGGGAGGGGAGACCCAGTACTTC CASSLGSAGGETQYF
- TRBJ2-5 - TRBV10-3 14 TGTGCCATCAGTGAGTTGACAGGGAGGGAGACCCAGTACTTC CAISELTGRETQYF
- TRBJ1-2 - TRBV19 17 TGTGCCAGTAGCTCGGCCGCCGGTGGGACACAGAACTATGGCTACACCTTC CASSSAAGGTQNYGYTF
- TRBJ2-7 - TRBV7-9 12 TGTGCCAGCAGCCCTAACGGGTACGAGCAGTACTTC CASSPNGYEQYF
TRBD2 TRBJ2-1 - TRBV11-2 14 TGTGCCAGCAGCCCTCTAGCGGGATACAATGAGCAGTTCTTC CASSPLAGYNEQFF
- TRBJ1-4 - TRBV2 15 TGTGCCAGCAGTGAAGATGGAGGAACTAATGAAAAACTGTTTTTT CASSEDGGTNEKLFF
TRBD1 TRBJ1-2 - TRBV30 14 TGTGCCTGGATTTGGGGACAGGGCAACTATGGCTACACCTTC CAWIWGQGNYGYTF
- TRBJ2-4 few TRBV10-3 15 TGTGCCATCAGTGCTTCTTTCCTAGCCAAAAACATTCAGTACTTC CAISASFLAKNIQYF
TRBD1 TRBJ1-5 - TRBV27 15 TGTGCCAGCAGTCCATTGACAGGGGCCGGTCAGCCCCAGCATTTT CASSPLTGAGQPQHF
- TRBJ1-1 - TRBV20-1 11 TGCAGTGCTAGAGGGGGCCGGGGGGCTTTCTTT CSARGGRGAFF
- TRBJ2-5 - TRBV4-1 14 TGCGCCAGCAGCCAAGACCCGGGGCAAGAGACCCAGTACTTC CASSQDPGQETQYF
- TRBJ2-7 - TRBV6-5 14 TGTGCCAGCAGTCCCATTAGCGGTCCCGGGGAGCAGTACTTC CASSPISGPGEQYF
- TRBJ1-5 - TRBV6-1 14 TGTGCCAGCAGTGAAGACAGGGCTTGGGAAGCCCAGCATTTT CASSEDRAWEAQHF
TRBD2 TRBJ2-7 few TRBV28 15 TGTGCCAGCAGTTTGGACTTAAGCGGGAGTCGCGAGCAGTACTTC CASSLDLSGSREQYF
TRBD1 TRBJ2-7 - TRBV28 14 TGTGCCAGCAGTAACAGGGGGCTCTCCTACGAGCAGTACTTC CASSNRGLSYEQYF
- TRBJ2-7 - TRBV18 13 TGTGCCAGCTCACCTAGGGAGGAGGGGGAGCAGTACTTC CASSPREEGEQYF
- TRBJ1-4 - TRBV9 15 TGTGCCAGCAGCGTAGATGGGGCTGACAATGAAAAACTGTTTTTT CASSVDGADNEKLFF
- TRBJ2-3 - TRBV5-1 13 TGCGCCAGCAGCGACACCTACACAGATACGCAGTATTTT CASSDTYTDTQYF
TRBD2 TRBJ2-1 - TRBV28 15 TGTGCCAGCAGTGGTCTGGCGGGAGTTAGAGGTGAGCAGTTCTTC CASSGLAGVRGEQFF
- TRBJ2-5 - TRBV29-1 11 TGCAGCGTTGACAGGCAGGAGACCCAGTACTTC CSVDRQETQYF
TRBD2 TRBJ2-1 - TRBV5-4 15 TGTGCCAGCAGCGCTGGGGACTACCCTTTAGGTGAGCAGTTCTTC CASSAGDYPLGEQFF
TRBD1 TRBJ1-2 few TRBV2 13 TGTGCCAGCAGTTCAGGGGGCAACTATGGCTACACCTTC CASSSGGNYGYTF
- TRBJ1-1 few TRBV5-4 11 TGTGCCAGCAGCTTTTCCAGTGAAGCTTTCTTT CASSFSSEAFF
- TRBJ2-1 once TRBV27 16 TGTGCCAGCAGTTTAAGTTGGGTGGCTAGTGGCGATGAGCAGTTCTTC CASSLSWVASGDEQFF
TRBD2 TRBJ2-1 - TRBV11-2 19 TGTGCCAGCAGCTCCCTTGCCCAACTAGCGGGGGTCACCTACAATGAGCAGTTCTTC CASSSLAQLAGVTYNEQFF